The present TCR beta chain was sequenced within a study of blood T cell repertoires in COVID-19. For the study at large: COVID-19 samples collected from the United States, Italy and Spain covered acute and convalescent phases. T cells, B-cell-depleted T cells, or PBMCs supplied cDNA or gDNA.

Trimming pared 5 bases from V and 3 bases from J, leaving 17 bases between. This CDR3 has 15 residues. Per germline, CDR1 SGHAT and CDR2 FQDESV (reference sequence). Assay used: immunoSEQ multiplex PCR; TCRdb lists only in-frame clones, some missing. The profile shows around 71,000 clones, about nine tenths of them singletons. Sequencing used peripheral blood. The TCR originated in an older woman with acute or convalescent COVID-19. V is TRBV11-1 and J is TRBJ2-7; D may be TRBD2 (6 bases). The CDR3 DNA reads TGTGCCAGCAGCACCCGATCCGGGACTCACTACGAGCAGTACTTC. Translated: CASSTRSGTHYEQYF.